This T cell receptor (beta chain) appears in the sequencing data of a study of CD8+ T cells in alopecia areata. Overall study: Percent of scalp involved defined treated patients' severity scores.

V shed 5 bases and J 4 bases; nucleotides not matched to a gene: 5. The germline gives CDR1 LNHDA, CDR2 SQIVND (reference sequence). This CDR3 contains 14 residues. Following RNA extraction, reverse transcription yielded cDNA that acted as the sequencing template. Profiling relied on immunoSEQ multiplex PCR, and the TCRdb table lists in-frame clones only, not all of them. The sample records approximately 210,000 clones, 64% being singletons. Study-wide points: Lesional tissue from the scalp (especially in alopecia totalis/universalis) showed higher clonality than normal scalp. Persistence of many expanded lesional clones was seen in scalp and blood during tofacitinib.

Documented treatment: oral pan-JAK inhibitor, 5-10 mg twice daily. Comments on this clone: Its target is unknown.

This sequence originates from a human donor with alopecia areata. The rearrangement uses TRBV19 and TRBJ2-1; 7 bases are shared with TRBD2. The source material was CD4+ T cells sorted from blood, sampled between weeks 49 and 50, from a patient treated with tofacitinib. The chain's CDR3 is CASSLAEIYNEQFF. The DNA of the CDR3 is TGTGCCAGTAGTCTAGCGGAGATTTACAATGAGCAGTTCTTC.